This TCR beta chain was identified in a study of cytomegalovirus exposure and HLA in healthy donors. At sampling all donors were nominally healthy, likely with unrecorded immune exposures. Findings and limits, study-wide: The number of N-insertions in an Asian-associated ancestry cluster was reportedly below the approximately 690-donor mean in a later analysis.

With 4 bases clipped from V and 4 bases from J, the junction kept 1 base outside the gene matches. Germline V lookup: CDR1 MGHRA, CDR2 YSYEKL. The CDR3 totals 15 residues. A remark on this clone: Antigen: not known.

With 60 Vbeta and 13 Jbeta primers, the PCR was carried out. TCRdb's copy holds only in-frame clones and misses some; the assay was immunoSEQ multiplex PCR. This table holds 54,000 or so clones, approximately 63% found once. The chain combines TRBV4-1 with TRBJ2-3; 14 bases are shared with TRBD2. This TCR was recovered from a woman in her sixties in good health and CMV-seropositive. The sequenced sample was PBMCs. CDR3 loop: CASSRLAGGPDTQYF. CDR3 in DNA: TGCGCCAGCAGCCGACTAGCGGGGGGGCCAGATACGCAGTATTTT.